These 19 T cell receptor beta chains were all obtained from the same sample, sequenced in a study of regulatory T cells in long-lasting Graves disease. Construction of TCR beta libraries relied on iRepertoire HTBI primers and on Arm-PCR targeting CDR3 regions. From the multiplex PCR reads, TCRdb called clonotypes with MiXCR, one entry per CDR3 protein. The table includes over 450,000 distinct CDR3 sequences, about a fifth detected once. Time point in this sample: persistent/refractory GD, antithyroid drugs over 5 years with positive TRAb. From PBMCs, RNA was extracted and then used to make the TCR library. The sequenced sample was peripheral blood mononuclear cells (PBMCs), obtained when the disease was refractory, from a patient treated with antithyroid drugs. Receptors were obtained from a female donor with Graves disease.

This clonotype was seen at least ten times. CDR3 residues: CAISDQETQYF. DNA of the CDR3: TGTGCCATCAGTGACCAAGAGACCCAGTACTTC. The chain links TRBV10-3 to TRBJ2-5; D is uncertain. Germline CDR1 reads ENHRY; CDR2 reads SYGVKD. The germline V and J ends were trimmed by 3 bases and 1 base, with 0 bases remaining between them. The CDR3 is 11 residues long.

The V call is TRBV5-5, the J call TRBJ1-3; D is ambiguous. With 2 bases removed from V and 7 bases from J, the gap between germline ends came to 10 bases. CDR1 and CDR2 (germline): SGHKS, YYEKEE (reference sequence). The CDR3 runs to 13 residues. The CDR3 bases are TGTGCCAGCAGCTTTAGAATCCTCAACACCATATATTTT. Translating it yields CASSFRILNTIYF. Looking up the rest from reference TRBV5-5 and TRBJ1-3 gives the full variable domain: DAGVTQSPTHLIKTRGQQVTLRCSPISGHKSVSWYQQVLGQGPQFIFQYYEKEERGRGNFPDRFSARQFPNYSSELNVNALLLGDSALYLCASSFRILNTIYFGEGSWLTVV.

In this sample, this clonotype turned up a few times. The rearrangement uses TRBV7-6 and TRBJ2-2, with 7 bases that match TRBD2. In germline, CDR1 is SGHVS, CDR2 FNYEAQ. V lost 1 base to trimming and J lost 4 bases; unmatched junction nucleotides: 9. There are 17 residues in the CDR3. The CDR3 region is CASSLEGGSGSTGELFF. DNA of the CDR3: TGTGCCAGCAGCTTAGAAGGCGGGAGCGGTAGCACCGGGGAGCTGTTTTTT.

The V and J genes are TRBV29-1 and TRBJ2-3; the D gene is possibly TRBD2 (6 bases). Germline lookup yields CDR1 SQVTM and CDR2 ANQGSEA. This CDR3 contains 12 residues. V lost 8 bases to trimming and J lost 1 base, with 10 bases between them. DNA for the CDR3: TGCAGCCTAGCGCAGGGCACAGATACGCAGTATTTT. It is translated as CSLAQGTDTQYF.

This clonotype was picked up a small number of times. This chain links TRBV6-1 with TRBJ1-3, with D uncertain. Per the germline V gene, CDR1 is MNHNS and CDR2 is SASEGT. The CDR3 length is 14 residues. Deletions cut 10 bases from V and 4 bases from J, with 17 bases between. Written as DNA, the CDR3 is TGTGCCACCTTGGCAGGAGGGCCAGGAAACACCATATATTTT. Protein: CATLAGGPGNTIYF.

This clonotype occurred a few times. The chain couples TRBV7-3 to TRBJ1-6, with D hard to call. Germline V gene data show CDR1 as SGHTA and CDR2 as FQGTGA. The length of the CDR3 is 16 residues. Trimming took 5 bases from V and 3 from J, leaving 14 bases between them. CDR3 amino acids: CASSLSGWGYNSPLHF. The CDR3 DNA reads TGTGCCAGCAGCCTCAGTGGCTGGGGCTATAATTCACCCCTCCACTTT.

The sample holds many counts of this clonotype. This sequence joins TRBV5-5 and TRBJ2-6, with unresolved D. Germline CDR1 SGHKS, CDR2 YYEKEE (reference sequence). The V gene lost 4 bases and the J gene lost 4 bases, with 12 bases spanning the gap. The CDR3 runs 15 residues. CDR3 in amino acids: CASSALGSGANVLTF. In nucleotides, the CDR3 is TGTGCCAGCAGCGCCCTGGGGTCCGGGGCCAACGTCCTGACTTTC.

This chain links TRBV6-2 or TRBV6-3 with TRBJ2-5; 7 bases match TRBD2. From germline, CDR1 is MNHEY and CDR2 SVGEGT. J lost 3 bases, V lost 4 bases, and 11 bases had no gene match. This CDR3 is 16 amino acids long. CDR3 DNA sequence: TGTGCCAGCAGTTGGGGAGGGAGGGCCGAAAAAGAGACCCAGTACTTC. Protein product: CASSWGGRAEKETQYF.

The CDR3 protein is CSVDYNEQFF. DNA of the CDR3: TGCAGCGTTGACTACAATGAGCAGTTCTTC. This chain links TRBV29-1 with TRBJ2-1; no firm D call. The ends were cut back, 3 bases at V and 3 bases at J, with 0 bases in the middle. CDR1 is SQVTM, CDR2 ANQGSEA, per germline. This CDR3 has 10 amino acids.

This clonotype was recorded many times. In DNA, the CDR3 is TGTGCCAGCAGTCCTCCGGGACTATCTAACTATGGCTACACCTTC. Its protein is CASSPPGLSNYGYTF. This chain uses TRBV28 with TRBJ1-2; possibly TRBD1 for D (5 bases). V lost 5 bases to trimming and J lost 0 bases, with 13 bases between them. The CDR3 spans 15 residues. Germline assignment: CDR1 MDHEN and CDR2 SYDVKM.

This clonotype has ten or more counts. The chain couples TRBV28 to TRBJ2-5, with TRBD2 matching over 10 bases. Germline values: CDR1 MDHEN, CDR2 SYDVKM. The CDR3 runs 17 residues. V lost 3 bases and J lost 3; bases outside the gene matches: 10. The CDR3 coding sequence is TGTGCCAGCAGTTTGGGACTAGCGAATACTGTAGAAGAGACCCAGTACTTC. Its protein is CASSLGLANTVEETQYF.

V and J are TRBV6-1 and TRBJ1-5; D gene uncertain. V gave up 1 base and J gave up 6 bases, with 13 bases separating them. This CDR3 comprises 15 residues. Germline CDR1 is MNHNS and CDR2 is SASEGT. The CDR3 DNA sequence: TGTGCCAGCAGTGAAGTCTGGGTTACAAGTCAGCCCCAGCATTTT. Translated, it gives CASSEVWVTSQPQHF.

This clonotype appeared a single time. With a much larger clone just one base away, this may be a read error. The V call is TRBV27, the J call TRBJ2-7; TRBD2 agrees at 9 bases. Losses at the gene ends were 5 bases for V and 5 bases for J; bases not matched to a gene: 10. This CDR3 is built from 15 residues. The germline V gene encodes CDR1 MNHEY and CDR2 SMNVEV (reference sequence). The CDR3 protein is CASSSSGRPAHEQYF. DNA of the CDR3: TGTGCCAGCAGTAGTAGCGGGAGACCCGCCCACGAGCAGTACTTC.

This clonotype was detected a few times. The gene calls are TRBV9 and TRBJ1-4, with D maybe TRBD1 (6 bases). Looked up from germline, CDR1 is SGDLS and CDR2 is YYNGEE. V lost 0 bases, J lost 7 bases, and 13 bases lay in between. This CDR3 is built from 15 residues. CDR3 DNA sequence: TGTGCCAGCAGCGTAGCGTGGGGGGCGGGTGAAAAACTGTTTTTT. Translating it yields CASSVAWGAGEKLFF.

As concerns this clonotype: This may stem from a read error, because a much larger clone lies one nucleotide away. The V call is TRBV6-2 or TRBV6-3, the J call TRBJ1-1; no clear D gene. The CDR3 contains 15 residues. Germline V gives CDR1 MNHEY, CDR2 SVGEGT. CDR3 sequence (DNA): TGTACCAGCAGTGAACAAGTTTTGGGCTACACTGAAGCTTTCTTT. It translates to CTSSEQVLGYTEAFF.

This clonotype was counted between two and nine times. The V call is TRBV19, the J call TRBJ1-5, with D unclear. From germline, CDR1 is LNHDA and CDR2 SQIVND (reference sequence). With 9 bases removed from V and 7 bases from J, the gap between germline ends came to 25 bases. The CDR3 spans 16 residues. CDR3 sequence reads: CARSLFRYLPKQPQHF. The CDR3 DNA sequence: TGTGCCAGAAGTCTCTTCAGGTACCTCCCCAAGCAGCCCCAGCATTTT.

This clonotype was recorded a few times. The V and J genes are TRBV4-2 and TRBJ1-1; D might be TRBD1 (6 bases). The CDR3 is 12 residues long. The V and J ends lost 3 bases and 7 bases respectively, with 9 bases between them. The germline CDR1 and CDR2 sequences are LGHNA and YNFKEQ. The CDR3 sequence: CASSQPDSEAFF. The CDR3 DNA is TGTGCCAGCAGCCAGCCGGACAGTGAAGCTTTCTTT.

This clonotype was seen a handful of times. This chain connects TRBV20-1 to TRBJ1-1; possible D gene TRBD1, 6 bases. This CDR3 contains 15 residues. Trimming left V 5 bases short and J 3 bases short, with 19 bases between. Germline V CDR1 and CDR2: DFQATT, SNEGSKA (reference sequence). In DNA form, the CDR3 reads TGCAGTGCTCCGCCGGGGGGCAGTTTCCACACTGAAGCTTTCTTT. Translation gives CSAPPGGSFHTEAFF.

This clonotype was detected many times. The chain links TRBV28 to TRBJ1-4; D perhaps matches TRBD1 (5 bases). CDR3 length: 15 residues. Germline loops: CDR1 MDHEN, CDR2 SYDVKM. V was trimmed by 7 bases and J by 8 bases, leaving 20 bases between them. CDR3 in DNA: TGTGCCAGCAAAACAGGCGGCAGCTCGCGGGAAAAACTGTTTTTT. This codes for CASKTGGSSREKLFF.